The clone carrying this T cell receptor (beta chain) was found once. TCRdb keeps only in-frame clones here, not all; method: immunoSEQ multiplex PCR. The sample contains about 72,000 clones, 79% of which appear only once. The CDR3 runs 13 residues. CDR1 is MNHEY and CDR2 is SVGAGI in the germline V gene. V gave up 6 bases and J gave up 8 bases, with 11 bases separating them. The data were taken from a study of early stage breast cancer tumors. Study context: Average read coverage per sample was 9 to 10-fold.

The chain combines TRBV6-5 with TRBJ1-6; D perhaps matches TRBD1 (5 bases). The clonotype originates from a person in their sixties or seventies with breast cancer. Sequencing input: blood. CDR3 DNA: TGTGCCAGCAGGCCTAGGGACTATTCACCCCTCCACTTT. Protein product: CASRPRDYSPLHF.